Listed below are T cell receptor beta chains from one sample, sequenced in a study of blood T cell repertoires in COVID-19. Some clones are missing from TCRdb's copy, which holds only in-frame ones; the method was immunoSEQ multiplex PCR. The data contain 150,000 to 200,000 clones, 89% of them singletons. The specimen was PBMCs or T cells enriched from blood (not recorded which). Every receptor here comes from a woman aged 40 to 50 with acute COVID-19. CDR3s include the opening cysteine and the closing phenylalanine or tryptophan. A D gene is named only where the DNA matches it firmly.

CDR3: CASSLTHSAGDTEAFF
D: -
J: TRBJ1-1
V: TRBV7-2

CDR3: CASSLVGQETQYF
D: -
J: TRBJ2-5
V: TRBV12-3/TRBV12-4

CDR3: CASRRRTGTYEQYF
D: -
J: TRBJ2-7
V: TRBV21-1

CDR3: CASSHSRLAGVSEQYF
D: TRBD2
J: TRBJ2-7
V: TRBV9

CDR3: CASSPVPAGTEAFF
D: -
J: TRBJ1-1
V: TRBV28

CDR3: CASSPDSRSEKLFF
D: -
J: TRBJ1-4
V: TRBV6-6

CDR3: CASSPGTGDWNEQFF
D: TRBD1
J: TRBJ2-1
V: TRBV6-5

CDR3: CASSTQGGSYEQYF
D: -
J: TRBJ2-7
V: TRBV5-1

CDR3: CASSLPASRAGRDEQYF
D: -
J: TRBJ2-7
V: TRBV7-2

CDR3: CASSGGGKDTQYF
D: -
J: TRBJ2-3
V: TRBV19

CDR3: CASSQGGPRDIGYTF
D: -
J: TRBJ1-2
V: TRBV4-2

CDR3: CASSQLTGNTDTQYF
D: TRBD1
J: TRBJ2-3
V: TRBV7-6

CDR3: CASSQLTGVTDTQYF
D: -
J: TRBJ2-3
V: TRBV4-2

CDR3: CASSWAESVPDTQYF
D: -
J: TRBJ2-3
V: TRBV7-8

CDR3: CASSFRRVPQETQYF
D: -
J: TRBJ2-5
V: TRBV28

CDR3: CASSYSGDGYNEQFF
D: -
J: TRBJ2-1
V: TRBV6-2/TRBV6-3

CDR3: CASSLRQGSYNSPLHF
D: TRBD1
J: TRBJ1-6
V: TRBV5-5

CDR3: CASSSTTPGNTIYF
D: -
J: TRBJ1-3
V: TRBV7-2

CDR3: CASSPPSGREFF
D: TRBD2
J: TRBJ2-1
V: TRBV3-1/TRBV3-2

CDR3: CASSTGTGRDIQYF
D: TRBD1
J: TRBJ2-4
V: TRBV5-1

CDR3: CASSLSGRGDRNGYTF
D: TRBD1
J: TRBJ1-2
V: TRBV27

CDR3: CASSPGTPDGYTF
D: -
J: TRBJ1-2
V: TRBV12-3/TRBV12-4

CDR3: CASSLEWEGDEQFF
D: -
J: TRBJ2-1
V: TRBV7-2

CDR3: CASSIGTGSYEQYF
D: TRBD1
J: TRBJ2-7
V: TRBV2

CDR3: CASSPGQGAAETQYF
D: TRBD1
J: TRBJ2-5
V: TRBV3-1/TRBV3-2

CDR3: CASSSRQTLGEKLFF
D: -
J: TRBJ1-4
V: TRBV3-1/TRBV3-2

CDR3: CASSSGGGWTYEQYF
D: TRBD2
J: TRBJ2-7
V: TRBV7-2

CDR3: CASSLTRSGLAGKNIQYF
D: TRBD2
J: TRBJ2-4
V: TRBV7-2

CDR3: CSVASGRDNGAFF
D: -
J: TRBJ1-1
V: TRBV29-1

CDR3: CASSGYGGGSTDTQYF
D: TRBD2
J: TRBJ2-3
V: TRBV4-1

CDR3: CASSLDRAYEQYF
D: TRBD1
J: TRBJ2-7
V: TRBV5-1

CDR3: CASSFDTGETNTEAFF
D: TRBD1
J: TRBJ1-1
V: TRBV5-6

CDR3: CASSTNRDRGGETQYF
D: TRBD1
J: TRBJ2-5
V: TRBV19

CDR3: CASRETDRGGPGNTIYF
D: -
J: TRBJ1-3
V: TRBV9

CDR3: CATSSNRANTGELFF
D: -
J: TRBJ2-2
V: TRBV15

CDR3: CASSEASYQETQYF
D: -
J: TRBJ2-5
V: TRBV2